The next 10 T cell receptor beta chains were all read from a single sample in a study of blood T cell repertoires in COVID-19. The repertoire was sequenced with immunoSEQ multiplex PCR; TCRdb's copy has only in-frame clones and lacks some. The profile shows 150,000 or so clones, around 84% of them singletons. Sample: peripheral blood. Receptors were obtained from a woman in her 50s with acute or convalescent COVID-19.

The CDR3 spells CASSQGRGNREEKLFF. The CDR3 DNA reads as TGTGCCAGCAGCCAAGGGCGGGGGAACAGGGAGGAAAAACTGTTTTTT. V gene TRBV3-1 (or the pseudogene TRBV3-2) combines with J gene TRBJ1-4, with D perhaps matching TRBD1 (6 bases). V gave up 1 base and J gave up 8 bases, with 17 bases separating them. The V gene's germline CDR1 is LGHDT and CDR2 YNNKEL (reference sequence). The CDR3 length is 16 residues.

Concerning this clone: Its ends do not fully match the called genes, so a read error is possible. This chain uses TRBV4-3 with TRBJ1-6; 8 nucleotides line up with TRBD1. This CDR3 region has 16 residues. Per the germline V gene, CDR1 is LGHNA and CDR2 is YSLEER. CDR3 loop: CASSQERTGPFSALHF. CDR3 in DNA: TGCGCCAGCAGCCAAGAGCGGACAGGGCCTTTTTCAGCCCTCCACTTT.

The chain carries TRBV12-3 or TRBV12-4 and TRBJ1-2; 9 bases agree with TRBD1. The CDR3 consists of 13 residues. The junction had 4 bases not matched to a gene; V was cut back by 3 bases and J by 8 bases. CDR3 sequence (DNA): TGTGCCAGCAGTTTGAACAGGGGGCTGGGCTACACCTTC. This gives the protein CASSLNRGLGYTF.

Only one count was recorded for this clone. This rearrangement joins TRBV4-1 to TRBJ1-2; D is unclear. This CDR3 has 16 amino acids. The germline gives CDR1 MGHRA, CDR2 YSYEKL. Trimming removed 0 bases from V and 3 bases from J, with 14 bases in between. DNA of the CDR3: TGCGCCAGCAGCCAAGATCTTAGGAGCACTTACTATGGCTACACCTTC. Translating gives CASSQDLRSTYYGYTF.

This chain uses TRBV5-1 with TRBJ2-7; 7 bases fit TRBD2. V gave up 0 bases and J gave up 6 bases; unmatched junction bases: 6. The CDR3 spans 14 residues. Per germline, CDR1 SGHRS and CDR2 YFSETQ. The CDR3 sequence is CASSLDPGGSEQYF. CDR3 DNA sequence: TGCGCCAGCAGCTTGGATCCGGGGGGTAGCGAGCAGTACTTC.

The V and J genes are TRBV28 and TRBJ2-2, with 11 bases matching TRBD2. CDR3 length: 16 amino acids. V lost 5 bases, J lost 5 bases, and 7 bases stayed unmatched. The germline gives CDR1 MDHEN, CDR2 SYDVKM. CDR3 sequence (DNA): TGTGCCAGCAGTGTAACTAGCGGGAGAGGGACCGGGGAGCTGTTTTTT. It codes for CASSVTSGRGTGELFF.

This CDR3 reads CASSDPTPGYTF. The CDR3, as DNA: TGTGCCAGCAGTGACCCTACCCCTGGCTACACCTTC. The J gene is TRBJ1-2, the V gene TRBV6-1; D ambiguous. The germline CDR1 and CDR2 sequences are MNHNS and SASEGT. V lost 3 bases, J lost 7 bases, and 9 bases lay in between. This CDR3 comprises 12 residues.

This chain links TRBV6-4 with TRBJ2-3; D is perhaps TRBD2 (6 bases). Germline CDR1 reads MRHNA; CDR2 reads SNTAGT. V was trimmed by 4 bases and J by 2 bases, leaving 16 bases between them. This CDR3 is 16 amino acids long. The CDR3 DNA reads as TGTGCCAGCAGTGTAAGGACTACCGATGACACAGATACGCAGTATTTT. It specifies CASSVRTTDDTDTQYF.

The chain has TRBV5-1 and TRBJ1-1; possibly TRBD1 for D (6 bases). Germline CDR1 is SGHRS and CDR2 is YFSETQ. Trimming removed 0 bases from V and 4 bases from J, with 7 bases in between. The CDR3 has 13 amino acids. The CDR3 region is CASSLEQGTEAFF. CDR3 in DNA: TGCGCCAGCAGCTTGGAACAGGGCACTGAAGCTTTCTTT.

The chain joins TRBV11-3 to TRBJ2-5; tentative D call: TRBD1 (6 bases). The CDR3 has 14 amino acids. Between the trimmed V and J ends, which lost 6 bases and 7 bases, there was a span of 18 bases. Germline lookup yields CDR1 SGHNT and CDR2 YENEEA. CDR3 region: CASRRNRDVGTQYF. CDR3 sequence (DNA): TGTGCCAGCAGGAGGAACAGGGACGTAGGGACCCAGTACTTC.